The 26 T cell receptor beta chains presented below share a single source sample, sequenced in a study of cytomegalovirus exposure and HLA in healthy donors. 13 Jbeta primers and 60 Vbeta primers were used for the PCR. The data were produced by immunoSEQ multiplex PCR, yet TCRdb's version contains in-frame clones alone and is incomplete. The data show 150,000 to 200,000 clones, more than 65% seen once. The sequencing sample was made of PBMCs. The receptors come from a woman in her twenties or thirties in good health and CMV-seropositive.

The V gene is TRBV2, the J gene TRBJ2-3; 10 nucleotides agree with TRBD2. Germline V gene data show CDR1 as SNHLY and CDR2 as FYNNEI. The CDR3 runs 16 residues. After removal of 4 bases from V and 2 bases from J, the junction contained 6 bases not matched to a gene. The CDR3 bases are TGTGCCAGCAGTGCGAGCGGGAGGGCCACCACAGATACGCAGTATTTT. Translating it yields CASSASGRATTDTQYF.

This chain connects TRBV28 to TRBJ1-3; no clear D. V lost 3 bases, J lost 7 bases, and 7 bases lay in between. Germline V gene data show CDR1 as MDHEN and CDR2 as SYDVKM. The CDR3 extends over 12 amino acids. CDR3 in amino acids: CASSLMRNTIYF. The CDR3 nucleotides read TGTGCCAGCAGTTTGATGAGGAACACCATATATTTT. Together with reference TRBV28 and TRBJ1-3, the CDR3 gives the full variable domain: DVKVTQSSRYLVKRTGEKVFLECVQDMDHENMFWYRQDPGLGLRLIYFSYDVKMKEKGDIPEGYSVSREKKERFSLILESASTNQTSMYLCASSLMRNTIYFGEGSWLTVV.

This clone has a handful of counts. The chain is built from TRBV5-6 and TRBJ2-5; D is ambiguous. The CDR3 has 11 amino acids. CDR1 is SGHDT, CDR2 YYEEEE, per germline. Trimming pared 5 bases from V and 4 bases from J, leaving 6 bases between. DNA of the CDR3: TGTGCCAGCAGTTTAGCAGAGACCCAGTACTTC. Protein sequence: CASSLAETQYF.

The chain carries TRBV7-3 and TRBJ2-1; TRBD1 is a possible D gene (6 bases). The CDR3 is 18 amino acids. V lost 2 bases and J lost 2, with 19 bases in between. The V gene's germline CDR1 is SGHTA and CDR2 FQGTGA. DNA for the CDR3: TGTGCCAGCAGCTTACGGGCCCCACAGGGACATGCCTACAATGAGCAGTTCTTC. Its translation is CASSLRAPQGHAYNEQFF.

V usage is TRBV27 and J usage is TRBJ1-4; 8 bases align to TRBD1. Germline-derived CDR1 and CDR2 are MNHEY and SMNVEV (reference sequence). This CDR3 is built from 14 residues. The V gene end was trimmed by 5 bases and the J gene end by 7 bases; junction bases not matched to a gene: 6. CDR3 sequence (DNA): TGTGCCAGCAGTCATAGACAGGGGACTGAAAAACTGTTTTTT. The encoded protein is CASSHRQGTEKLFF.

The V gene is TRBV5-1, the J gene TRBJ1-6; 8 bases fit TRBD1. V shed 2 bases and J 4 bases; nucleotides not matched to a gene: 5. This CDR3 contains 16 residues. In germline, CDR1 is SGHRS, CDR2 YFSETQ. Here the CDR3 reads CASSFHRQGYNSPLHF. The CDR3 DNA sequence: TGCGCCAGCAGCTTCCATAGACAGGGGTATAATTCACCCCTCCACTTT.

The J gene is TRBJ1-1, the V gene TRBV9, with D perhaps matching TRBD1 (6 bases). Trimming took 0 bases from V and 3 from J, leaving 12 bases between them. The CDR3 spans 15 residues. From germline, CDR1 is SGDLS and CDR2 YYNGEE. The DNA for the CDR3 is TGTGCCAGCAGCGTAGCGACAGGTCAATACACTGAAGCTTTCTTT. Protein: CASSVATGQYTEAFF.

This rearrangement joins TRBV2 to TRBJ1-4; no reliable D call. Trimming removed 4 bases at V and 4 bases at J, with 13 bases between. CDR3 length equals 15 residues. Germline CDR1 and CDR2: SNHLY and FYNNEI. In nucleotides, the CDR3 is TGTGCCAGCAGTGCGCGCGGTTCCCTTAATGAAAAACTGTTTTTT. Protein product: CASSARGSLNEKLFF.

The chain has TRBV11-2 and TRBJ1-6, with 8 bases aligning to TRBD1. V gave up 3 bases and J gave up 9 bases; unmatched junction bases: 4. The germline V gene has CDR1 SGHAT and CDR2 FQNNGV. This CDR3 is 14 amino acids long. CDR3 region: CASSLDRVRSPLHF. The CDR3 nucleotides read TGTGCCAGCAGCTTGGACAGGGTCCGTTCACCCCTCCACTTT.

The V and J genes are TRBV6-5 and TRBJ1-6, with 8 positions matching TRBD1. The ends lost 2 bases at V and 9 bases at J; junction bases unmatched: 6. The CDR3 contains 15 residues. Germline values: CDR1 MNHEY, CDR2 SVGAGI. CDR3 protein: CASSYVGQGSSPLHF. CDR3 coding DNA: TGTGCCAGCAGTTACGTAGGACAGGGTTCTTCACCCCTCCACTTT.

V and J are TRBV7-9 and TRBJ2-2; D unclear. The germline gives CDR1 SEHNR, CDR2 FQNEAQ (reference sequence). V lost 2 bases and J lost 6, with 10 bases in between. The CDR3 has 14 amino acids. For the CDR3, the DNA is TGTGCCAGCAGCTTACTTTTGATAGCCGGGGAGCTGTTTTTT. This gives the protein CASSLLLIAGELFF.

V gene TRBV4-3 combines with J gene TRBJ2-1; 15 positions match TRBD2. V lost 3 bases to trimming and J lost 0 bases; unmatched junction nucleotides: 3. Germline assignment: CDR1 LGHNA and CDR2 YSLEER. The CDR3 is 18 residues long. CDR3 in amino acids: CASSQGLAGGSSYNEQFF. Here the CDR3 DNA reads TGCGCCAGCAGCCAGGGACTAGCGGGGGGAAGCTCCTACAATGAGCAGTTCTTC.

This clone has a handful of counts. The V and J genes are TRBV18 and TRBJ2-1; 8 positions agree with TRBD2. The V gene's germline CDR1 is KGHSH and CDR2 LQKENI. V gave up 3 bases and J gave up 0 bases; unmatched junction bases: 22. The CDR3 totals 22 residues. CDR3: CASSPPLTLALSGALSYNEQFF. The CDR3 DNA reads TGTGCCAGCTCACCGCCCCTAACACTTGCACTTAGCGGGGCCCTCTCCTACAATGAGCAGTTCTTC.

V gene TRBV9 combines with J gene TRBJ1-2, with D perhaps matching TRBD1 (5 bases). CDR1 and CDR2 from the germline V gene are SGDLS and YYNGEE. The CDR3 extends over 14 amino acids. V lost 4 bases and J 7 bases, leaving 17 bases between the germline ends. CDR3 nucleotide sequence: TGTGCCAGCAGCCGATTTCTAGGTGGGGCTGGCTACACCTTC. Translating it yields CASSRFLGGAGYTF.

The V and J genes are TRBV25-1 and TRBJ1-1, with D hard to call. The CDR3 runs to 12 residues. Germline V CDR1 and CDR2: MGHDK, SYGVNS. The germline V and J ends were trimmed by 2 bases and 4 bases, with 5 bases remaining between them. DNA for the CDR3: TGTGCCAGCAGTGAAGGGCTCACTGAAGCTTTCTTT. Residues: CASSEGLTEAFF.

The chain uses TRBV6-1 and TRBJ2-7, with TRBD1 matching over 8 bases. After removal of 1 base from V and 6 bases from J, the junction contained 8 bases not matched to a gene. The CDR3 loop spans 15 amino acids. CDR1 is MNHNS, CDR2 SASEGT, per germline. The DNA of the CDR3 is TGTGCCAGCAGTGAAGTATGGACAGGGTCGGCCGAGCAGTACTTC. It is translated as CASSEVWTGSAEQYF.

This sequence joins TRBV18 and TRBJ2-1; D is uncertain. CDR1 is KGHSH, CDR2 LQKENI, per germline. The CDR3 totals 15 residues. The ends were cut back, 2 bases at V and 8 bases at J, with 16 bases in the middle. The CDR3: CASSPNRGLWHEQFF. In DNA, the CDR3 is TGTGCCAGCTCACCAAACCGAGGCCTCTGGCATGAGCAGTTCTTC.

In this sample, this clone turned up a few times. The J gene is TRBJ2-1, the V gene TRBV23-1, with D possibly TRBD2 on 6 matching bases. TRBV23-1 is labeled an ORF, and its function is uncertain. The CDR3 extends over 15 amino acids. V was cut by 7 bases and J by 7 bases, with 20 bases left in between. CDR3 sequence: CASKVFWGEENEQFF. The CDR3 DNA is TGCGCCAGCAAAGTATTTTGGGGGGAGGAGAATGAGCAGTTCTTC.

The chain carries TRBV10-3 and TRBJ2-7; TRBD2 agrees at 12 bases. Per germline, CDR1 ENHRY and CDR2 SYGVKD. V was clipped by 7 bases and J by 5 bases; unmatched bases: 6. CDR3 length: 14 amino acids. The CDR3 loop is CAITSTSGSNEQYF. The CDR3 DNA follows: TGTGCCATCACATCGACTAGCGGGAGTAACGAGCAGTACTTC.

For this clone: Compared with germline, one end of the junction differs, possibly owing to a read error. Other nucleotide sequences from this sample produce the same CDR3. V gene TRBV19 combines with J gene TRBJ2-7, with D possibly matching TRBD1 (6 bases). The CDR3 runs to 15 residues. From germline, CDR1 is LNHDA and CDR2 SQIVND (reference sequence). The CDR3 region is CASSNQGSGSYEQYF. The CDR3 DNA reads TGTGCCAGTAGTAATCAGGGGAGCGGTTCCTATGAGCAGTACTTC.

This clone was seen a few times. CDR3 sequence: CASSYIAQRNTEAFF. CDR3 bases: TGTGCCAGCAGTTACATCGCCCAGCGGAACACTGAAGCTTTCTTT. The chain couples TRBV6-5 to TRBJ1-1; no clear D. The CDR3 totals 15 residues. V was pared by 2 bases and J by 1 base, with 11 bases between. Looked up from germline, CDR1 is MNHEY and CDR2 is SVGAGI.

The gene calls are TRBV7-9 and TRBJ2-2, with TRBD1 identical over 9 bases. CDR3 length: 14 residues. Germline V CDR1 and CDR2: SEHNR, FQNEAQ (reference sequence). V was clipped by 6 bases and J by 5 bases; unmatched bases: 4. The CDR3 spells CASRRGQGTGELFF. The CDR3 DNA reads as TGTGCCAGCAGGAGAGGACAGGGGACCGGGGAGCTGTTTTTT.

The rearrangement links TRBV19 to TRBJ1-1; TRBD1 matches 10 bases. Germline V CDR1 and CDR2: LNHDA, SQIVND (reference sequence). CDR3 length: 15 amino acids. The V segment lost 9 bases and the J segment 5 bases; nucleotides outside the gene matches: 12. The CDR3 region has the DNA TGTGCCAGCAAGACAGGGGGCAGCGGACGTACTGAAGCTTTCTTT. As protein: CASKTGGSGRTEAFF.

The rearrangement uses TRBV5-1 and TRBJ2-1; 14 bases are a match to TRBD2. Germline V gives CDR1 SGHRS, CDR2 YFSETQ. This CDR3 has 19 amino acids. Unmatched junction bases numbered 11, after V lost 4 bases and J lost 2 bases. For the CDR3, the DNA is TGCGCCAGCAGCATAGGACTAGCGGGAGGAAGGTTAACCTACAATGAGCAGTTCTTC. Translation: CASSIGLAGGRLTYNEQFF.

This clone was seen once. The chain carries TRBV5-6 and TRBJ1-6; D ambiguous. Trimming left V 4 bases short and J 10 bases short, with 18 bases between. There are 15 residues in the CDR3. CDR1 is SGHDT, CDR2 YYEEEE, per germline. The CDR3 protein is CASSGGMGMGSPLHF. In nucleotides, the CDR3 is TGTGCCAGCAGCGGAGGGATGGGAATGGGGTCACCCCTCCACTTT.

The rearrangement uses TRBV5-6 and TRBJ2-2; 9 nucleotides line up with TRBD1. The length of the CDR3 is 15 residues. Germline-derived CDR1 and CDR2 are SGHDT and YYEEEE. The trim removed 5 bases at V and 4 bases at J, leaving 6 bases unmatched. The CDR3 DNA reads TGTGCCAGCAGAAGGGACAGGGTGACCACCGGGGAGCTGTTTTTT. It encodes CASRRDRVTTGELFF.